The 28 T cell receptor beta chains reported below all come from one sample, sequenced in a study of CD8 T cells in Susac syndrome. 0.5 to 1 ug RNA was reverse transcribed with random hexamers. A single record per CDR3 protein comes from TCRdb applying MiXCR to the immunoSEQ multiplex PCR reads. This table holds over 100,000 distinct CDR3 sequences, nearly 96% found once. The material sequenced was CD4+ T cells from PBMCs. The receptor source for this set is a human donor with Susac syndrome.

This chain joins TRBV7-3 and TRBJ2-1, with 8 positions matching TRBD2. V lost 2 bases to trimming and J lost 7 bases; unmatched junction nucleotides: 7. There are 15 residues in the CDR3. The germline gives CDR1 SGHTA, CDR2 FQGTGA. The CDR3 spells CASSLGAGGVNEQFF. CDR3 bases: TGTGCCAGCAGCTTAGGCGCGGGAGGAGTGAATGAGCAGTTCTTC.

The chain couples TRBV28 to TRBJ1-2; D gene uncertain. V lost 5 bases, J lost 8 bases, and 18 bases lay in between. Germline loops: CDR1 MDHEN, CDR2 SYDVKM. The CDR3 length is 14 residues. CDR3 residues: CASSTNPQALGYTF. The CDR3 nucleotides read TGTGCCAGCAGTACCAACCCCCAGGCCCTGGGCTACACCTTC.

The V gene is TRBV9, the J gene TRBJ2-2, with D possibly being TRBD1 (6 bases). The germline gives CDR1 SGDLS, CDR2 YYNGEE. There are 16 residues in the CDR3. V was shortened by 4 bases and J by 4 bases, with 17 bases between the two germline ends. The DNA of the CDR3 is TGTGCCAGCAGCCCGCTGAACGGACAGTCCACCGGGGAGCTGTTTTTT. Its translation is CASSPLNGQSTGELFF.

This clonotype came up once. This rearrangement joins TRBV28 to TRBJ1-2; D ambiguous. V lost 6 bases and J lost 3, with 11 bases in between. CDR1 and CDR2 (germline): MDHEN, SYDVKM. The CDR3 runs 13 residues. The CDR3, as DNA: TGTGCCAGCAGGGCCGGGCCCTACTATGGCTACACCTTC. Its translation: CASRAGPYYGYTF.

This chain uses TRBV29-1 with TRBJ2-3, with TRBD1 as a possible D gene (5 bases). In germline, CDR1 is SQVTM, CDR2 ANQGSEA. The CDR3 is 14 amino acids. Trimming removed 7 bases from V and 1 base from J, with 15 bases in between. CDR3 sequence (DNA): TGCAGCGCCACGGGCAGGGCGGGCACAGATACGCAGTATTTT. This encodes CSATGRAGTDTQYF.

The V gene is TRBV5-1, the J gene TRBJ1-2, with D tentatively TRBD1 (5 bases). This CDR3 spans 14 amino acids. Germline lookup yields CDR1 SGHRS and CDR2 YFSETQ. The V gene lost 2 bases and the J gene lost 5 bases, with 13 bases spanning the gap. For the CDR3, the DNA is TGCGCCAGCAGCTTCCGGGACCGAGGATATGGCTACACCTTC. Amino acid sequence: CASSFRDRGYGYTF.

This chain joins TRBV5-4 and TRBJ2-5; D call uncertain. Germline V CDR1 and CDR2: SGHNT, YYREEE (reference sequence). V was trimmed by 3 bases and J by 1 base, leaving 7 bases between them. This CDR3 has 13 residues. The CDR3 nucleotides are TGTGCCAGCAGCTCTCAGAGCCAAGAGACCCAGTACTTC. It translates to CASSSQSQETQYF.

J is TRBJ2-7 and V is TRBV29-1, with no clear D. The CDR3 covers 11 residues. CDR1 and CDR2 from the germline V gene are SQVTM and ANQGSEA. The germline V and J ends were trimmed by 8 bases and 5 bases, with 13 bases remaining between them. This CDR3 is CSKTGRNEQYF. The CDR3 DNA reads TGCAGCAAAACGGGTAGGAACGAGCAGTACTTC.

CDR3 residues: CAWRVTGPSYEQYF. In DNA, the CDR3 is TGTGCCTGGAGGGTGACAGGGCCCTCCTACGAGCAGTACTTC. The rearrangement joins TRBV30 to TRBJ2-7; TRBD1 aligns across 7 bases. This CDR3 is 14 amino acids long. The germline V gene has CDR1 GTSNPN and CDR2 SVGIG (reference sequence). The trim removed 3 bases at V and 0 bases at J, leaving 5 bases unmatched.

The V gene is TRBV5-1, the J gene TRBJ1-2, with 7 bases identical to TRBD1. Germline trimming cut 4 bases from V and 2 bases from J; bases unmatched to any gene: 17. The CDR3 totals 18 residues. The V gene's germline CDR1 is SGHRS and CDR2 YFSETQ. The CDR3 is CASSPLGLLGQENYGYTF. DNA for the CDR3: TGCGCCAGCAGCCCCCTAGGACTATTAGGACAGGAAAACTATGGCTACACCTTC.

J is TRBJ2-7 and V is TRBV28; D could derive from TRBD1 or TRBD2 (5 bases each). The CDR3 sequence is 15 residues long. The V gene lost 6 bases and the J gene lost 7 bases, with 22 bases spanning the gap. Germline lookup yields CDR1 MDHEN and CDR2 SYDVKM. The CDR3 sequence is CASSPGRAPLREQYF. The CDR3 DNA sequence: TGTGCCAGCAGCCCGGGGCGGGCCCCTCTTAGAGAGCAGTACTTC.

This chain links TRBV7-9 with TRBJ1-4; TRBD1 might be the D (6 bases). There are 14 residues in the CDR3. Trimming left V 5 bases short and J 5 bases short, with 12 bases between. In germline, CDR1 is SEHNR, CDR2 FQNEAQ (reference sequence). The CDR3 reads CASSPSDRNEKLFF. The CDR3 DNA reads TGTGCCAGCAGCCCATCCGACAGGAATGAAAAACTGTTTTTT.

The genes are TRBV9 and TRBJ2-7; 7 bases match TRBD2. V lost 0 bases, J lost 4 bases, and 7 bases stayed unmatched. CDR3 length equals 15 residues. Per the germline V gene, CDR1 is SGDLS and CDR2 is YYNGEE. The CDR3 protein is CASSVGLAVRYEQYF. The CDR3 DNA reads as TGTGCCAGCAGCGTAGGGCTAGCGGTTCGTTACGAGCAGTACTTC.

This chain links TRBV20-1 with TRBJ2-5, with TRBD2 matching over 10 bases. This CDR3 contains 12 residues. V lost 3 bases, J lost 5 bases, and 0 bases stayed unmatched. Germline CDR1 reads DFQATT; CDR2 reads SNEGSKA (reference sequence). CDR3 in amino acids: CSARGLAETQYF. In DNA, the CDR3 is TGCAGTGCTAGGGGACTAGCGGAGACCCAGTACTTC.

The chain couples TRBV29-1 to TRBJ1-1; weak D call: TRBD1 (5 bases). The CDR3 length is 11 residues. V lost 6 bases and J lost 7, with 12 bases in between. Per the germline V gene, CDR1 is SQVTM and CDR2 is ANQGSEA. The CDR3 is CSVRDVDEAFF. The CDR3 DNA reads TGCAGCGTGAGGGACGTCGATGAAGCTTTCTTT.

On this clonotype itself: The junction shows a germline mismatch at one end, possibly a read error. The chain carries TRBV7-7 and TRBJ2-1, with D maybe TRBD1 (6 bases). The germline CDR1 and CDR2 sequences are SSHAT and FNYEAQ (reference sequence). This CDR3 is 15 amino acids long. The CDR3 bases are TGTGCTAGCAGCTTAGGGACAAGTATGCACAATGAGCAGTTCTTC. Amino acid sequence: CASSLGTSMHNEQFF.

The V call is TRBV7-9, the J call TRBJ1-4; D is uncertain. The CDR3 runs 14 residues. V gave up 5 bases and J gave up 0 bases, with 7 bases separating them. Per germline, CDR1 SEHNR and CDR2 FQNEAQ (reference sequence). The chain's CDR3 is CASSRYPTNEKLFF. CDR3 DNA: TGTGCCAGCAGCCGTTACCCAACTAATGAAAAACTGTTTTTT.

This sequence joins TRBV6-1 and TRBJ2-1; possibly TRBD2 for D (6 bases). The CDR3 contains 13 residues. Germline CDR1 is MNHNS and CDR2 is SASEGT. V lost 9 bases, J lost 7 bases, and 16 bases lay in between. The CDR3 loop reads CASIMTRGNEQFF. Here the CDR3 DNA reads TGTGCCAGTATCATGACCCGGGGGAATGAGCAGTTCTTC.

The chain employs TRBV24-1 and TRBJ2-3; 7 bases fit TRBD1. This CDR3 is 13 amino acids long. V lost 9 bases to trimming and J lost 0 bases; unmatched junction nucleotides: 2. Germline V lookup: CDR1 KGHDR, CDR2 SFDVKD. DNA for the CDR3: TGTGCCACCGGGGACAGAAGCACAGATACGCAGTATTTT. It is translated as CATGDRSTDTQYF.

This chain connects TRBV15 to TRBJ1-5, with 8 bases aligning to TRBD1. CDR3 length: 14 residues. Germline lookup yields CDR1 LNHNV and CDR2 YYDKDF (reference sequence). Trimming took 7 bases from V and 2 from J; bases not matched to a gene: 4. CDR3 sequence (DNA): TGTGCCACCACCCCGGGACAGGGCAATCAGCCCCAGCATTTT. It translates to CATTPGQGNQPQHF. Full variable domain (remainder filled in from reference TRBV15 and TRBJ1-5): DAMVIQNPRYQVTQFGKPVTLSCSQTLNHNVMYWYQQKSSQAPKLLFHYYDKDFNNEADTPDNFQSRRPNTSFCFLDIRSPGLGDTAMYLCATTPGQGNQPQHFGDGTRLSIL.

This clonotype was observed once. The chain links TRBV14 to TRBJ2-5; D is tentatively TRBD1 or TRBD2 (6 bases each). Germline CDR1 and CDR2: SGHDN and FVKESK. The CDR3 sequence is 14 residues long. Trimming removed 3 bases at V and 4 bases at J, with 12 bases between. The CDR3 is CASSQVQGGETQYF. DNA for the CDR3: TGTGCCAGCAGCCAGGTACAGGGAGGAGAGACCCAGTACTTC.

V and J are TRBV12-3 or TRBV12-4 and TRBJ2-2; the D is unclear. The CDR3 contains 14 residues. Trimming cost V 8 bases and J 0 bases, with 10 bases left between them. This CDR3 reads CASVSRTNTGELFF. The CDR3 nucleotides read TGTGCCAGCGTTTCAAGGACGAACACCGGGGAGCTGTTTTTT.

The chain links TRBV4-1 to TRBJ2-7; perhaps TRBD1 as D (6 bases). The CDR3 runs to 15 residues. Trimming took 4 bases from V and 6 from J, leaving 19 bases between them. Per germline, CDR1 MGHRA and CDR2 YSYEKL. CDR3 sequence (DNA): TGCGCCAGCAGCCCACATGGTGGCAGGGGACCCGAGCAGTACTTC. This gives the protein CASSPHGGRGPEQYF.

The CDR3 is CASSLGEWWGEQYF. CDR3 sequence (DNA): TGTGCCAGCAGTTTGGGAGAATGGTGGGGTGAGCAGTACTTC. V and J are TRBV6-5 and TRBJ2-7, with D perhaps matching TRBD2 (5 bases). The V gene's germline CDR1 is MNHEY and CDR2 SVGAGI. The V end was cut by 4 bases, the J end by 7 bases, with 17 bases between. The length of the CDR3 is 14 residues.

The V and J genes are TRBV5-6 and TRBJ2-6; TRBD1 matches 8 bases. This CDR3 is 17 amino acids long. Germline assignment: CDR1 SGHDT and CDR2 YYEEEE. With 0 bases clipped from V and 2 bases from J, the junction kept 4 bases outside the gene matches. CDR3 coding DNA: TGTGCCAGCAGCTTGGGACAGGGGTCTGCTGGGGCCAACGTCCTGACTTTC. Translating it yields CASSLGQGSAGANVLTF.

The genes are TRBV4-2 and TRBJ2-3; D possibly matches TRBD1 or TRBD2 (5 bases each). V lost 0 bases, J lost 2 bases, and 9 bases lay in between. Germline V lookup: CDR1 LGHNA, CDR2 YNFKEQ. The CDR3 is 15 amino acids. The CDR3 sequence is CASSQDWGNTDTQYF. The CDR3 nucleotides are TGTGCCAGCAGCCAAGATTGGGGGAACACAGATACGCAGTATTTT.

CDR3 protein: CASSELRTPSNGQNQAFF. CDR3 nucleotides: TGTGCCAGCAGTGAATTACGGACCCCCTCCAACGGACAGAATCAAGCTTTCTTT. This chain connects TRBV25-1 to TRBJ1-1; D is perhaps TRBD1 (6 bases). This CDR3 spans 18 amino acids. The germline V and J ends were trimmed by 1 base and 9 bases, with 27 bases remaining between them. The germline V gene encodes CDR1 MGHDK and CDR2 SYGVNS.

The chain has TRBV28 and TRBJ1-4; perhaps TRBD1 as D (5 bases). The CDR3 contains 14 residues. Germline V gene lookup returns CDR1 MDHEN and CDR2 SYDVKM. The ends were cut back, 6 bases at V and 2 bases at J, with 10 bases in the middle. CDR3 sequence: CASRSGGTNEKLFF. Written as DNA, the CDR3 is TGTGCCAGCAGGAGTGGGGGTACTAATGAAAAACTGTTTTTT.